This TCR beta chain was sequenced during a study of neurological immune-mediated disorders. Findings and limits, study-wide: The study found the most TCR clonal expansion in HTLV-1-associated myelopathy and the least in multiple sclerosis, below healthy controls. The expanded clones of different subjects shared no CDR3 amino acid sequences (suggesting private repertoires in all groups).

This clonotype was seen at least ten times. Its matching antigen is unknown. This CDR3 region has 14 residues. Trimming removed 3 bases at V and 5 bases at J, with 12 bases between. Germline V gene sequence: CDR1 SGDLS, CDR2 YYNGEE. The unsorted libraries were prepared from 2 million PBMCs (stored at -80 C). cDNA was made by 5'RACE with 10-nucleotide random UMIs. Each CDR3 protein gets one entry after TCRdb re-called the 5' RACE reads with MiXCR. The sample yields about 40,000 distinct CDR3 sequences, 2% to 3% seen once. This sequence joins TRBV9 and TRBJ2-1; D gene ambiguous. This sequence was found in a man aged 50-59 years with multiple sclerosis. The source material was PBMCs. In nucleotides, the CDR3 is TGTGCCAGCAGCGAGAACCCCTATAACAATGAGCAGTTCTTC. Its protein product is CASSENPYNNEQFF.